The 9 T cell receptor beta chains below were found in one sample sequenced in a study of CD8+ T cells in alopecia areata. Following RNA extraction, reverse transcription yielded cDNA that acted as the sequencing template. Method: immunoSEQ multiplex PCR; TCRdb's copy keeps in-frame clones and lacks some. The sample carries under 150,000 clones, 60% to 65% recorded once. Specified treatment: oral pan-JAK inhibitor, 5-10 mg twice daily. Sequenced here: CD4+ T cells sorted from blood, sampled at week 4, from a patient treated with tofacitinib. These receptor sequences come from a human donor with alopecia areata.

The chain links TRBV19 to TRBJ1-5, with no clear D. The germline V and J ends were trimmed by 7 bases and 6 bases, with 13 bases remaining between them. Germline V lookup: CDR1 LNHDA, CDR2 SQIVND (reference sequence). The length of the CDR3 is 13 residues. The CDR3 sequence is CASTRVVGQPQHF. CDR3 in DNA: TGTGCCAGTACCCGGGTTGTGGGTCAGCCCCAGCATTTT.

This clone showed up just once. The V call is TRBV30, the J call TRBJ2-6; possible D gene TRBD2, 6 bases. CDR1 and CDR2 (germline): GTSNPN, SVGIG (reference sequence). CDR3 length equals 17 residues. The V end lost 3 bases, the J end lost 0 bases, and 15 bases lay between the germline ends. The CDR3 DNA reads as TGTGCCTGGAGACCGGGGGAAGGTGTCTCTGGGGCCAACGTCCTGACTTTC. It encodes CAWRPGEGVSGANVLTF.

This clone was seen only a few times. The CDR3 here is CASSIQGHALETQYF. DNA for the CDR3: TGTGCCAGCAGCATTCAGGGTCACGCTCTGGAGACCCAGTACTTC. The chain recombines TRBV7-9 with TRBJ2-5, with D possibly being TRBD1 (5 bases). The germline V gene has CDR1 SEHNR and CDR2 FQNEAQ (reference sequence). V lost 5 bases, J lost 5 bases, and 18 bases lay in between. The CDR3 extends over 15 amino acids.

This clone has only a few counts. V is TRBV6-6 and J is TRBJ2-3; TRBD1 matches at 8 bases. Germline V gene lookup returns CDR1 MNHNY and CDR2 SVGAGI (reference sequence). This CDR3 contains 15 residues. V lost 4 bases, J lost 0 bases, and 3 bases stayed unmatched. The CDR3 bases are TGTGCCAGCAGTTGGGACAGGCGGAGCACAGATACGCAGTATTTT. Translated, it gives CASSWDRRSTDTQYF.

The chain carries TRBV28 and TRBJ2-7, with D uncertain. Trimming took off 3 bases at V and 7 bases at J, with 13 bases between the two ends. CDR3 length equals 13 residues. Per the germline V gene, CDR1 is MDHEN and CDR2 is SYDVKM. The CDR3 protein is CASSLGRLDEQYF. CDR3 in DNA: TGTGCCAGCAGTTTGGGCAGGTTGGATGAGCAGTACTTC.

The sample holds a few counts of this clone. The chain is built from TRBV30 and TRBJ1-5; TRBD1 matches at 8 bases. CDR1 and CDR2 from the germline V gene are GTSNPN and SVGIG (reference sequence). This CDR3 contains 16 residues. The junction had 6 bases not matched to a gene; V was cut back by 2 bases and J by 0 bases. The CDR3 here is CAWSPGDRGSNQPQHF. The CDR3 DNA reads TGTGCCTGGAGTCCAGGAGACAGGGGTAGCAATCAGCCCCAGCATTTT.

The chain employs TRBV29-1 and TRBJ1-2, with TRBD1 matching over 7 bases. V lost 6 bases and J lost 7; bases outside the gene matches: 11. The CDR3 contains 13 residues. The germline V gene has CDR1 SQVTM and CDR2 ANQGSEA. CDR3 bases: TGCAGCGTCGCCGACAGGGTGTCGACTGGCTACACCTTC. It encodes CSVADRVSTGYTF.

The CDR3 loop is CASSDGQGPSAEAFF. The DNA for the CDR3 is TGTGCCAGCAGCGATGGACAGGGCCCCTCGGCTGAAGCTTTCTTT. V is TRBV11-1 and J is TRBJ1-1, with TRBD1 matching over 8 bases. The CDR3 is 15 amino acids. V trimming: 5 bases; J trimming: 6 bases; junction bases outside the gene matches: 11. Germline V lookup: CDR1 SGHAT, CDR2 FQDESV (reference sequence).

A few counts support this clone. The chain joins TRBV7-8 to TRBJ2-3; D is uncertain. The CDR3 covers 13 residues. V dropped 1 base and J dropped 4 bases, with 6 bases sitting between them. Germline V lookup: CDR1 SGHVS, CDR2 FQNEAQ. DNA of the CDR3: TGTGCCAGCAGCTTAGGGGTCGCAGATACGCAGTATTTT. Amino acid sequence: CASSLGVADTQYF.